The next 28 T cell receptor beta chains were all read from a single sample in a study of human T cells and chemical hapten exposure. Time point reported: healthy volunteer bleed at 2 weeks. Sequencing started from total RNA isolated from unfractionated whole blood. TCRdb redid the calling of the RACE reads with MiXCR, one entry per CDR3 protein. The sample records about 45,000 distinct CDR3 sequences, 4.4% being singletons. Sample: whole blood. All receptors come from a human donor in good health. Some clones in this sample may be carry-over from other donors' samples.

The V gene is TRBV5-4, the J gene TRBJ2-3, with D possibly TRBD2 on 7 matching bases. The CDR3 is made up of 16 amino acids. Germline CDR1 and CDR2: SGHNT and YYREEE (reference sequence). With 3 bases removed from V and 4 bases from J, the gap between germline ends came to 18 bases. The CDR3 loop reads CASSYPTGGMADTQYF. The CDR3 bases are TGTGCCAGCAGCTATCCCACGGGGGGCATGGCAGATACGCAGTATTTT.

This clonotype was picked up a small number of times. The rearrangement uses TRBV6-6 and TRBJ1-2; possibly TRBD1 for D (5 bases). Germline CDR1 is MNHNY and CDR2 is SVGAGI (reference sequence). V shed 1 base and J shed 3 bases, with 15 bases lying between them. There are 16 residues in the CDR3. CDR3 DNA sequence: TGTGCCAGCAGTTACTTTCCGGCGACAGTAGACTATGGCTACACCTTC. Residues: CASSYFPATVDYGYTF.

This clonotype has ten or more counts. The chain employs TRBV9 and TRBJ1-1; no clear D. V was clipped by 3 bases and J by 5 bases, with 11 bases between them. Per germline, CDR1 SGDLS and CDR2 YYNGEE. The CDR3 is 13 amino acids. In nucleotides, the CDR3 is TGTGCCAGCAGCGCGGGGATTGGGACTGAAGCTTTCTTT. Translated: CASSAGIGTEAFF.

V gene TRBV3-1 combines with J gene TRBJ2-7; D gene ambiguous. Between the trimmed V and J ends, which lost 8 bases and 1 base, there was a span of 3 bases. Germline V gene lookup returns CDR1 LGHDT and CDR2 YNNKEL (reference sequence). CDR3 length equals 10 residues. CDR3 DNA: TGTGCCAGCGGGTCCTACGAGCAGTACTTC. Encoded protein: CASGSYEQYF.

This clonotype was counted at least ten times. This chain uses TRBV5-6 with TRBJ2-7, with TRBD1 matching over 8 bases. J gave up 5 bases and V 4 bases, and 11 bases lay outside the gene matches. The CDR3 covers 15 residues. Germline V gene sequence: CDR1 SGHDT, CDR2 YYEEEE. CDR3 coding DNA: TGTGCCAGCAGCCCCTCGGGCAGGGGGCCTGACGAGCAGTACTTC. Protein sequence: CASSPSGRGPDEQYF.

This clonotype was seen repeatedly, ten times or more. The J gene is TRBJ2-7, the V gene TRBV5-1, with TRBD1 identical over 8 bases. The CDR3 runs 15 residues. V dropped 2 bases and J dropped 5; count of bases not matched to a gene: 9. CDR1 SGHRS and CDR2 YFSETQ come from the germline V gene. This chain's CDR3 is CASSFVSGGRDEQYF. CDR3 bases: TGCGCCAGCAGCTTCGTCTCAGGGGGCAGAGACGAGCAGTACTTC.

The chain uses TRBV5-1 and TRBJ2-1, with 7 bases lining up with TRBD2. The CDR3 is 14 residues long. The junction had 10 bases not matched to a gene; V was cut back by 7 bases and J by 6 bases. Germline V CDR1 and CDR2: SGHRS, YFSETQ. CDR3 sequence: CASWVGAGVNEQFF. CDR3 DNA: TGCGCCAGCTGGGTAGGCGCGGGAGTCAATGAGCAGTTCTTC.

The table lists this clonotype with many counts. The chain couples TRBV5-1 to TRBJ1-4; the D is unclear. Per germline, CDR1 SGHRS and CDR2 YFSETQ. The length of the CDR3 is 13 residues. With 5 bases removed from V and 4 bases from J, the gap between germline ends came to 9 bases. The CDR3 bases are TGCGCCAGCAGGAGGGATTTTAATGAAAAACTGTTTTTT. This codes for CASRRDFNEKLFF.

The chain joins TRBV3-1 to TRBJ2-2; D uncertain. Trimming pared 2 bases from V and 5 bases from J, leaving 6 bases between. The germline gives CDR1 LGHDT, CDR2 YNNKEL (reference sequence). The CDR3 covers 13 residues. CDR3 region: CASSQTLTGELFF. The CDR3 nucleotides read TGTGCCAGCAGCCAAACTCTTACCGGGGAGCTGTTTTTT.

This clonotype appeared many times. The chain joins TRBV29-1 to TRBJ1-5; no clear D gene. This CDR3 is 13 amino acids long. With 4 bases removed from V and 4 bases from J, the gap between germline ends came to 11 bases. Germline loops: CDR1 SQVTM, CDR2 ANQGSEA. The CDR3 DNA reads TGCAGCGTTGCGTGGTCCCGAAATCAGCCCCAGCATTTT. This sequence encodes CSVAWSRNQPQHF.

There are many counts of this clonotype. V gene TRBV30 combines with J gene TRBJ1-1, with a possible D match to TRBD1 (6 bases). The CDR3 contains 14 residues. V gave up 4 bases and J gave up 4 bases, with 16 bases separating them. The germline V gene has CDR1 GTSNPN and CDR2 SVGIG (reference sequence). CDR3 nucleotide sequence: TGTGCCTGGACGGGGACATCCTGGGGCACTGAAGCTTTCTTT. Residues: CAWTGTSWGTEAFF.

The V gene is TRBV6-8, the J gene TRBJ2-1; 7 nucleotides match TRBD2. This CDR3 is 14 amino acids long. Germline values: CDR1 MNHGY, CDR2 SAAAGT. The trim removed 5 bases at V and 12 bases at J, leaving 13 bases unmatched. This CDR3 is CASSGTAGWGGQFF. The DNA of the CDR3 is TGTGCCAGCAGTGGAACAGCTGGCTGGGGGGGGCAGTTCTTC.

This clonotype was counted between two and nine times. This chain's CDR3 is CASSAGPGSPLHF. Here the CDR3 DNA reads TGTGCCAGCAGCGCGGGACCCGGTTCACCCCTCCACTTT. The chain recombines TRBV7-3 with TRBJ1-6; maybe TRBD1 (5 bases). V was shortened by 5 bases and J by 9 bases, with 11 bases between the two germline ends. In germline, CDR1 is SGHTA, CDR2 FQGTGA. This CDR3 has 13 residues.

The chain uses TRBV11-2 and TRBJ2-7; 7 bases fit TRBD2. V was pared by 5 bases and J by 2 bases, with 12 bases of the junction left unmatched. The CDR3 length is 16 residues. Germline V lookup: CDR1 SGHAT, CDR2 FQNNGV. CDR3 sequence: CASSHVPASGTYEQYF. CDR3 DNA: TGTGCCAGCAGCCACGTGCCGGCTAGCGGTACCTACGAGCAGTACTTC.

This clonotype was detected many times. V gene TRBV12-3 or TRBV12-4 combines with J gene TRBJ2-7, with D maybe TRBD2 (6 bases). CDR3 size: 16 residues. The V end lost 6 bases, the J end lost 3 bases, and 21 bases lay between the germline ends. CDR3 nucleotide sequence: TGTGCCAGCAGCCGGAGCTCGGGACTGGGAATCTACGAGCAGTACTTC. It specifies CASSRSSGLGIYEQYF.

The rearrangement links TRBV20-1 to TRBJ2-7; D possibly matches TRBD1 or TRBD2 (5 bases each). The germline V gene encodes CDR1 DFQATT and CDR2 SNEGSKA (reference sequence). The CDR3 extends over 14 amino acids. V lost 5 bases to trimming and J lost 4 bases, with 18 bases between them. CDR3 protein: CSARPGPNPYEQYF. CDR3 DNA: TGCAGTGCTCGACCGGGACCGAACCCATACGAGCAGTACTTC.

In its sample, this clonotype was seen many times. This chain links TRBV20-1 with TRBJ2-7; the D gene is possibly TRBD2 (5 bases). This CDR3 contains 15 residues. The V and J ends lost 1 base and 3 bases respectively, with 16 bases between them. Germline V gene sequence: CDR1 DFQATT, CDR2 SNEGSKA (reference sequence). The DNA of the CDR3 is TGCAGTGCTAGAGGGGCCCTAGCTGGCCTCTACGAGCAGTACTTC. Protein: CSARGALAGLYEQYF.

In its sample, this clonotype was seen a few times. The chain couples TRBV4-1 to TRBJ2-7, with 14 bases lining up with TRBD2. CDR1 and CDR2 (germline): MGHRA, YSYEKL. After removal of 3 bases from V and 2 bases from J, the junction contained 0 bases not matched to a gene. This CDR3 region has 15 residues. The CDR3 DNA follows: TGCGCCAGCAGCCAGGGACTAGCGGGAGCCTACGAGCAGTACTTC. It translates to CASSQGLAGAYEQYF.

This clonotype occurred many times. Written as DNA, the CDR3 is TGTGCCAGCAGCTTAGGACCAGCAACTAATGAAAAACTGTTTTTT. Translation gives CASSLGPATNEKLFF. The chain recombines TRBV7-6 with TRBJ1-4; D gene uncertain. Germline V gene data show CDR1 as SGHVS and CDR2 as FNYEAQ. V was shortened by 1 base and J by 0 bases, with 6 bases between the two germline ends. The CDR3 covers 15 residues.

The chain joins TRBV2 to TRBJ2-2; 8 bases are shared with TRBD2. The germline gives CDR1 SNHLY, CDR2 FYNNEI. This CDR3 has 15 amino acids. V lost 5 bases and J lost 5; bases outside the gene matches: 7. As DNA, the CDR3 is TGTGCCAGCAGTAGACTAGCGATAGAAACCGGGGAGCTGTTTTTT. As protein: CASSRLAIETGELFF.

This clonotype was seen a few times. The CDR3 coding sequence is TGTGCCAGCAGATTGGTAGCGGGGGGAAGGAATGAGCAGTTCTTC. Residues: CASRLVAGGRNEQFF. The chain couples TRBV6-2 or TRBV6-3 to TRBJ2-1, with 10 bases matching TRBD2. The CDR3 contains 15 residues. Losses at the gene ends were 6 bases for V and 7 bases for J; bases not matched to a gene: 9. Per the germline V gene, CDR1 is MNHEY and CDR2 is SVGEGT.

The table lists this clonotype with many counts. CDR3 sequence: CASSQFEGGMTGANVLTF. DNA for the CDR3: TGTGCCAGCAGCCAATTCGAGGGAGGTATGACTGGGGCCAACGTCCTGACTTTC. The chain couples TRBV3-1 to TRBJ2-6; maybe TRBD2 (6 bases). V was shortened by 2 bases and J by 2 bases, with 16 bases between the two germline ends. Germline V gives CDR1 LGHDT, CDR2 YNNKEL (reference sequence). CDR3 length equals 18 residues. Complete variable domain (other parts from reference TRBV3-1 and TRBJ2-6): DTAVSQTPKYLVTQMGNDKSIKCEQNLGHDTMYWYKQDSKKFLKIMFSYNNKELIINETVPNRFSPKSPDKAHLNLHINSLELGDSAVYFCASSQFEGGMTGANVLTFGAGSRLTVL.

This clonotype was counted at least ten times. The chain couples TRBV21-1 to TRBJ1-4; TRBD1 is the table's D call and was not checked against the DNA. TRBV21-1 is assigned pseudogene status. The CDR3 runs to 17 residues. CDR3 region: CASSKAGGAGHIEKLFF. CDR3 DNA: TGTGCCAGCAGCAAGGCTGGGGGCGCGGGGCATATCGAAAAACTGTTTTTT.

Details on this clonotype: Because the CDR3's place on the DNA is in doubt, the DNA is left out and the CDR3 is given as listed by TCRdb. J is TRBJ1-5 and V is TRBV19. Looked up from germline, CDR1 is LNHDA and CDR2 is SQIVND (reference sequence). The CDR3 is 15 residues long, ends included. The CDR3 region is CASSISAAGESPQHF.

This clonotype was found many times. The CDR3 DNA reads as TGTGCCAGCAGCCTAGAGACAGGGCCCCAGCATTTT. Translating it yields CASSLETGPQHF. The chain uses TRBV14 and TRBJ1-5, with a possible D match to TRBD1 (6 bases). Trimming removed 4 bases from V and 9 bases from J, with 10 bases in between. The germline V gene has CDR1 SGHDN and CDR2 FVKESK. The CDR3 is made up of 12 amino acids.

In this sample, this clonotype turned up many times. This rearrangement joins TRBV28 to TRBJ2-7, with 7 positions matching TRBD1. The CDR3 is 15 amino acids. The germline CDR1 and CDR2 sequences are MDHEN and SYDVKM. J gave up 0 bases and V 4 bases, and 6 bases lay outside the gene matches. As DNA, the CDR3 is TGTGCCAGCAGTTCGGGACAGCGAGACTCCTACGAGCAGTACTTC. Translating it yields CASSSGQRDSYEQYF.

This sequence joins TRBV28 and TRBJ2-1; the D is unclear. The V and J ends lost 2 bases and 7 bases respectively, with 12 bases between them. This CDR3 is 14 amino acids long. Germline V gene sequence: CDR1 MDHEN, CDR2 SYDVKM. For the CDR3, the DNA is TGTGCCAGCAGTTTACCCGGTACGAGGAATGAGCAGTTCTTC. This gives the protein CASSLPGTRNEQFF.

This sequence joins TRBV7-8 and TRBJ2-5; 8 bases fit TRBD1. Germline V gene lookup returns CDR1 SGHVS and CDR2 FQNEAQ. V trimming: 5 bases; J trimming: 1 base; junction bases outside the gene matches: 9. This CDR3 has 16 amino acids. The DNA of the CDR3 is TGTGCCAGCAGCCTCCCGGACAGGGCATCCCAAGAGACCCAGTACTTC. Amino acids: CASSLPDRASQETQYF.